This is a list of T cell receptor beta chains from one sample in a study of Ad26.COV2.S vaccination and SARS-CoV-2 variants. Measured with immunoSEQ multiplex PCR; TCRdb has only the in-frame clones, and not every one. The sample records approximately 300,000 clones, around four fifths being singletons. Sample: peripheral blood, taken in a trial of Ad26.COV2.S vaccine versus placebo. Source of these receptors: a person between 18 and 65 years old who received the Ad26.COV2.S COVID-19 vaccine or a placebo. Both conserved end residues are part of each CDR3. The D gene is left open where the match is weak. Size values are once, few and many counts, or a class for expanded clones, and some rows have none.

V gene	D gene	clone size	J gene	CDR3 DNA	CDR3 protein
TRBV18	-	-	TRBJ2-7	TGTGCCAGCTCACCAGGGTACGAGCAGTACTTC	CASSPGYEQYF
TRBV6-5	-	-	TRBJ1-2	TGTGCCAGTAAAAGGGGCCAGGACTATGGCTACACCTTC	CASKRGQDYGYTF
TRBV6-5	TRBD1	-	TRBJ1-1	TGTGCCAGCAGTTACTCGTGGGACAGGGGTGAAGCTTTCTTT	CASSYSWDRGEAFF
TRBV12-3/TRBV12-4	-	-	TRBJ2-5	TGTGCCAGCAGTTTTTACGACAGCCAGTACTTC	CASSFYDSQYF
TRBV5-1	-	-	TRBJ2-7	TGCGCCAGCAGCTTGGACAGGGCCACCTACGAGCAGTACTTC	CASSLDRATYEQYF
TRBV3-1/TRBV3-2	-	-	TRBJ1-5	TGTGCCAGCAGCCAAGATCTACGGAGCAATCAGCCCCAGCATTTT	CASSQDLRSNQPQHF
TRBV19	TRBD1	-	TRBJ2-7	TGTGCCAGTAGGAGTGAGATTCCGGGACAGGGGACCTACGAGCAGTACTTC	CASRSEIPGQGTYEQYF
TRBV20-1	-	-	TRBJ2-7	TGCAGTGCTACTGATATAGAGGTCTACGAGCAGTACTTC	CSATDIEVYEQYF
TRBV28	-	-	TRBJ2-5	TGTGCCAGCACCGCCCTGAGCCCTTCGGGTGTGGAGACCCAGTACTTC	CASTALSPSGVETQYF
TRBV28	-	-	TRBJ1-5	TGTGCCAGCAGGCACGGGACAAACAATCAGCCCCAGCATTTT	CASRHGTNNQPQHF
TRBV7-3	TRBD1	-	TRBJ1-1	TGTGCCAGCAGCCAGGGGGGAGCTGAAGCTTTCTTT	CASSQGGAEAFF
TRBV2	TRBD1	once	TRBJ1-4	TGTGCCAGCAGCGAACAGGGGGCTTGGGGTGAAAAACTGTTTTTT	CASSEQGAWGEKLFF
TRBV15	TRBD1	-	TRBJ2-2	TGTGCCACCAGCAGCTCGACAGGGTTGTACGAGGACACCGGGGAGCTGTTTTTT	CATSSSTGLYEDTGELFF
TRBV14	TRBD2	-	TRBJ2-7	TGTGCCAGCAGCCACGTAAGCGGGGTCTCCTACGAGCAGTACTTC	CASSHVSGVSYEQYF
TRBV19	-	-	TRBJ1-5	TGTGCCAGTAGTATAGGGGGGGGCGCGGATCAGCCCCAGCATTTT	CASSIGGGADQPQHF
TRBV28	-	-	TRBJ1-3	TGTGCCAGCAGTTTATGGACGGTCTCTGGAAACACCATATATTTT	CASSLWTVSGNTIYF
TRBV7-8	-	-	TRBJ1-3	TGTGCCAGCAGCTTAGTACAGGGCGGCACTGGAAACACCATATATTTT	CASSLVQGGTGNTIYF
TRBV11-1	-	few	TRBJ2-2	TGTGCCAGCAGCTTACAGAACACCGGGGAGCTGTTTTTT	CASSLQNTGELFF
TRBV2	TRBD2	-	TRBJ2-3	TGTGCCAGCAGTGGACTAGCGGGGGGGACAGATACGCAGTATTTT	CASSGLAGGTDTQYF
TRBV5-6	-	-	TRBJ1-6	TGTGCCAGCAGCTCGACGCGAGCAAGGCCCGCTCCCCTCCACTTT	CASSSTRARPAPLHF
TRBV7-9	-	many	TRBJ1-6	TGTGCCAGCAGCCTAGGGGTTTCACCCCTCCACTTT	CASSLGVSPLHF
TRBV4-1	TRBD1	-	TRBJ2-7	TGCGCCAGCAGCCCGACAGGGGGCGGACTCTACGAGCAGTACTTC	CASSPTGGGLYEQYF
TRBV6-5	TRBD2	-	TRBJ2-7	TGTGCCACGGCGGGGGGCTACGAGCAGTACTTC	CATAGGYEQYF
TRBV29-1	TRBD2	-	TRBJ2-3	TGCAGCGTTGGGCTAGCGGGGTTTACAGATACGCAGTATTTT	CSVGLAGFTDTQYF
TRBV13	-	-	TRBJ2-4	TGTGCCAGCAGCTTGGGTGCTGCGGGGTTGAACATTCAGTACTTC	CASSLGAAGLNIQYF
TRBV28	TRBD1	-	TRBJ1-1	TGTGCCAGCAGTTTGTGGCAGGGGGAGGGCACTGAAGCTTTCTTT	CASSLWQGEGTEAFF
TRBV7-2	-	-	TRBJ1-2	TGTGCCAGCAGTTCGGGGCCTTACCTCTATGGCTACACCTTC	CASSSGPYLYGYTF
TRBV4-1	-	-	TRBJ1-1	TGCGCCAGCAGCCAAGCTTCCTCGAACACTGAAGCTTTCTTT	CASSQASSNTEAFF
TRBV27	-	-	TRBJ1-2	TGTGCCAGCAGTGGCACAGGGACAAGGGGGGGGGCATATGGCTACACCTTC	CASSGTGTRGGAYGYTF
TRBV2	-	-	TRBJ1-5	TGTGCCAGCAGTTCGGACGGGGGGCAGCCCCAGCATTTT	CASSSDGGQPQHF
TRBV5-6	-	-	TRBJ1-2	TGTGCCAGCAGCTTCCAAACGCGGAGCTATGGCTACACCTTC	CASSFQTRSYGYTF
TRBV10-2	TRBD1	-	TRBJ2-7	TGCGCCAGCAGTCAGGACAGGATCGAGCAGTACTTC	CASSQDRIEQYF
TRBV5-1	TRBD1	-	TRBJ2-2	TGCGCCACCTCACTAACCGGGACAGTCAACACCGGGGAGCTGTTTTTT	CATSLTGTVNTGELFF
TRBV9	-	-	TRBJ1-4	TGTGCCAGCAGCGCAAGAGGACAGCTAGCCGCAACTAATGAAAAACTGTTTTTT	CASSARGQLAATNEKLFF
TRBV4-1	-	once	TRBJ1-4	TGCGCCAGCAGCCAGGCTCACGGTGAAAAACTGTTTTTT	CASSQAHGEKLFF
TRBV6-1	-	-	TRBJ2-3	TGTGCCAGCAGTGACGTTATAAGGGGGTTCAGCACAGATACGCAGTATTTT	CASSDVIRGFSTDTQYF
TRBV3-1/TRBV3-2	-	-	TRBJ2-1	TGTGCCAGCAGCCCCCGGGGGGACAGAGAGCAGTTCTTC	CASSPRGDREQFF
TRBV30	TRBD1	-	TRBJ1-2	TGTGCCTGGAGTGCATATGACAGGGTGCGGGGCTACACCTTC	CAWSAYDRVRGYTF
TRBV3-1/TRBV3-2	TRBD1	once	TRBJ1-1	TGTGCCAGCAGCCAAGCCGGCAGGGGGCTGGGCACTGAAGCTTTCTTT	CASSQAGRGLGTEAFF
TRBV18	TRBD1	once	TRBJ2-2	TGTGCCAGCTCAGGACAGGGGGCGACCCCTTGGGCCGGGGAGCTGTTTTTT	CASSGQGATPWAGELFF
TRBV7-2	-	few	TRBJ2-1	TGTGCCAGCAGCTCTAGGCCGTCCGTCGAGCAGTTCTTC	CASSSRPSVEQFF
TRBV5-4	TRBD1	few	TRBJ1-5	TGTGCCAGCAGCTTGACATCGGGACAGGGTCAGGGGAGCAATCAGCCCCAGCATTTT	CASSLTSGQGQGSNQPQHF